The 10 T cell receptor beta chains presented below share a single source sample, sequenced in a study of cytomegalovirus exposure and HLA in healthy donors. Sequenced by immunoSEQ multiplex PCR; TCRdb stores in-frame clones only, minus some. The sample comprises about 110,000 clones, around 89% of which are singletons, and more than 1.4% rests with the top ten. The sequenced material came from PBMCs. The receptors originated from a woman aged 30 to 39 in good health and CMV-seropositive.

J is TRBJ1-1 and V is TRBV15, with D possibly TRBD1 on 5 matching bases. The CDR3 has 20 amino acids. CDR1 and CDR2 from the germline V gene are LNHNV and YYDKDF (reference sequence). V was pared by 0 bases and J by 0 bases, with 23 bases between. Here the CDR3 DNA reads TGTGCCACCAGCAGAGATATGGCCTTGCGGGGAACGGGGCTGAACACTGAAGCTTTCTTT. This translates into CATSRDMALRGTGLNTEAFF.

V gene TRBV29-1 combines with J gene TRBJ1-2; no definite D call. V was trimmed by 4 bases and J by 4 bases, leaving 13 bases between them. Germline lookup yields CDR1 SQVTM and CDR2 ANQGSEA. The CDR3 loop spans 13 amino acids. This chain's CDR3 is CSVGSGLGYGYTF. In DNA form, the CDR3 reads TGCAGCGTTGGTTCAGGATTGGGCTATGGCTACACCTTC.

The V and J genes are TRBV6-5 and TRBJ2-2; tentatively, D is TRBD1 (5 bases). V lost 2 bases to trimming and J lost 5 bases, with 9 bases between them. CDR1 MNHEY and CDR2 SVGAGI come from the germline V gene. The CDR3 totals 14 residues. The CDR3 coding sequence is TGTGCCAGCAGTTACAGTCAGGGAACCGGGGAGCTGTTTTTT. This sequence encodes CASSYSQGTGELFF.

This chain connects TRBV7-9 to TRBJ1-4; D unclear. The V end lost 1 base, the J end lost 10 bases, and 7 bases lay between the germline ends. Germline V gene data show CDR1 as SEHNR and CDR2 as FQNEAQ (reference sequence). The CDR3 runs to 12 residues. In DNA, the CDR3 is TGTGCCAGCAGCTTAGGAGGAGGAAAACTGTTTTTT. Protein sequence: CASSLGGGKLFF.

This sequence joins TRBV25-1 and TRBJ2-5; a weak D match, TRBD2 (7 bases). The V end was cut by 3 bases, the J end by 5 bases, with 25 bases between. Germline V lookup: CDR1 MGHDK, CDR2 SYGVNS. The CDR3 extends over 18 amino acids. The CDR3 loop reads CASSDYSGGGQRRETQYF. The CDR3 DNA sequence: TGTGCCAGCAGTGATTACTCTGGCGGGGGCCAGCGGCGGGAGACCCAGTACTTC.

This chain uses TRBV27 with TRBJ2-7; the match to TRBD1 covers 8 bases. This CDR3 has 14 amino acids. V lost 5 bases and J lost 3; bases outside the gene matches: 6. In germline, CDR1 is MNHEY, CDR2 SMNVEV (reference sequence). The CDR3 coding sequence is TGTGCCAGCAGTGTAGGACAGGGTAACTACGAGCAGTACTTC. Protein sequence: CASSVGQGNYEQYF.

CDR3 in amino acids: CASRLRDKNTGELFF. DNA of the CDR3: TGTGCCAGCAGGCTCCGGGACAAGAACACCGGGGAGCTGTTTTTT. The genes are TRBV27 and TRBJ2-2; possibly TRBD1 for D (6 bases). Germline loops: CDR1 MNHEY, CDR2 SMNVEV (reference sequence). This CDR3 is 15 amino acids long. Trimming left V 6 bases short and J 1 base short, with 12 bases between.

The CDR3 sequence: CASSASGTPNEQFF. CDR3 sequence (DNA): TGTGCCAGCAGCGCATCCGGGACTCCCAATGAGCAGTTCTTC. V gene TRBV9 combines with J gene TRBJ2-1, with D possibly being TRBD2 (6 bases). The germline V gene encodes CDR1 SGDLS and CDR2 YYNGEE. This CDR3 contains 14 residues. The germline V and J ends were trimmed by 3 bases and 6 bases, with 13 bases remaining between them.

V gene TRBV6-1 combines with J gene TRBJ2-2, with D possibly TRBD2 on 5 matching bases. Deletions cut 6 bases from V and 8 bases from J, with 13 bases between. The CDR3 loop spans 13 amino acids. Germline lookup yields CDR1 MNHNS and CDR2 SASEGT. The CDR3 sequence: CASSGQPGGELFF. The CDR3 coding sequence is TGTGCCAGCAGCGGGCAGCCGGGGGGGGAGCTGTTTTTT.

The J gene is TRBJ2-7, the V gene TRBV4-3; 10 nucleotides line up with TRBD2. Germline CDR1 is LGHNA and CDR2 is YSLEER. The ends lost 0 bases at V and 3 bases at J; junction bases unmatched: 2. The CDR3 covers 15 residues. The CDR3 here is CASSQERTSGYEQYF. The CDR3 DNA is TGCGCCAGCAGCCAAGAAAGGACTAGCGGCTACGAGCAGTACTTC.